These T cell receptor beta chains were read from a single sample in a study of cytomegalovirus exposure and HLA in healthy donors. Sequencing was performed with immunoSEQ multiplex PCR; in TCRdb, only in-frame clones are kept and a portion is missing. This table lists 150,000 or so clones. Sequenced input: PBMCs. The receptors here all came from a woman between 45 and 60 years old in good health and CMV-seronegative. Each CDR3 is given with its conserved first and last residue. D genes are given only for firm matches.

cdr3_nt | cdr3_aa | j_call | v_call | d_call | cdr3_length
TGTGCCAGTGGAGGGGGCGCAGGAAACTATGGCTACACCTTC | CASGGGAGNYGYTF | TRBJ1-2 | TRBV5-4 | TRBD1 | 14
TGCAGCGTGGCCACAGGGATCCAAGAGACCCAGTACTTC | CSVATGIQETQYF | TRBJ2-5 | TRBV29-1 | . | 13
TGTGCCAGCAGCCCGTGGGACAGGTCTAACTATGGCTACACCTTC | CASSPWDRSNYGYTF | TRBJ1-2 | TRBV14 | TRBD1 | 15
TGTGCCAGCAGCTTCCTTGACAGGGGAGGGGGAGAGCAGTACTTC | CASSFLDRGGGEQYF | TRBJ2-7 | TRBV7-2 | . | 15
TGTGCCAGCAGCCCCGGGGGAGTAGACGAGCAGTACTTC | CASSPGGVDEQYF | TRBJ2-7 | TRBV9 | . | 13
TGTGCCAGCAGCTCCCCCCTCCCCTCTGGGGCCAACGTCCTGACTTTC | CASSSPLPSGANVLTF | TRBJ2-6 | TRBV7-9 | . | 16
TGTGCCAGCAGCAGGACTAGGAGGGAGGAGACCCAGTACTTC | CASSRTRREETQYF | TRBJ2-5 | TRBV6-5 | TRBD2 | 14
TGTGCCAGCAGCTTAGAAGGACTAGCCTACAATGAGCAGTTCTTC | CASSLEGLAYNEQFF | TRBJ2-1 | TRBV7-2 | TRBD2 | 15
TGCGCCAGCAGCTTGGGGGACAGGGTGGATCAGCCCCAGCATTTT | CASSLGDRVDQPQHF | TRBJ1-5 | TRBV5-1 | TRBD1 | 15
TGTGCCAGCAGCTCCAAACGCCCGACAGGGACCACTGAAGCTTTCTTT | CASSSKRPTGTTEAFF | TRBJ1-1 | TRBV7-2 | TRBD1 | 16